Sequencing of this T cell receptor (beta chain) was carried out in a study of cytomegalovirus exposure and HLA in healthy donors. A remark on this clone: The antigen is not known.

PCR was performed using 60 Vbeta and 13 Jbeta primers. Using immunoSEQ multiplex PCR, the repertoire was profiled, and TCRdb retains in-frame clones only, with some absent. The repertoire has about 160,000 clones, about four fifths of them found once; the top ten carry roughly 1%. Overall study results and limits: Reportedly, a later analysis found an Asian-associated ancestry cluster had fewer N-insertions than the roughly 630-donor mean. A later analysis found common viral pathogens apparently linked to several of the most significant clusters. Data from an earlier analysis indicated that most TCR beta V segments were productive either about 87% or about 30% of the time. In vitro work confirmed that a few CMV-associated chains recognize CMV antigens.

What was sequenced was PBMCs. The TCR comes from a man aged 25-40 years in good health and CMV-seronegative.

CDR3 sequence reads: CASSQVASGGRYNEQFF. CDR3 in DNA: TGTGCCAGCAGCCAAGTGGCTAGCGGGGGGCGTTACAATGAGCAGTTCTTC. The V and J genes are TRBV4-2 and TRBJ2-1, with TRBD2 matching 11 bases. V trimming: 1 base; J trimming: 4 bases; junction bases outside the gene matches: 6. CDR1 is LGHNA, CDR2 YNFKEQ, per germline. This CDR3 has 17 residues.